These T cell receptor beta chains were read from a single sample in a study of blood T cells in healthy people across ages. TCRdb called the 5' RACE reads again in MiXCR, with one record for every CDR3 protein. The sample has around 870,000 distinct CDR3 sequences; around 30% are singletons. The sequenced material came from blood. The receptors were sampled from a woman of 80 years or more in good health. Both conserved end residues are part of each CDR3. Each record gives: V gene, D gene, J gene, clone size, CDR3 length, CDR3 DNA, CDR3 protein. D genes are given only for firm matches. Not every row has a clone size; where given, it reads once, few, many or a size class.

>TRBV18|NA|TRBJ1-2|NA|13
TGTGCCAGCTCACCCCTTGACACCAGTGGCTACACCTTC
CASSPLDTSGYTF
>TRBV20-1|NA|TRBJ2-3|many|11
TGCAGTGCTAGACTCGAGGATACGCAGTATTTT
CSARLEDTQYF
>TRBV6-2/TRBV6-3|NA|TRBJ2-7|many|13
TGTGCCAGCAGGGAAGGCTGGCCCTACGAGCAGTACTTC
CASREGWPYEQYF
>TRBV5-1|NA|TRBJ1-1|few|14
TGCGCCAGCTCCCTGTTGTCAGAGAACACTGAAGCTTTCTTT
CASSLLSENTEAFF
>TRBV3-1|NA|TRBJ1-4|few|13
TGTGCCAGCAGCCAGGGCAAGAATGAAAAACTGTTTTTT
CASSQGKNEKLFF
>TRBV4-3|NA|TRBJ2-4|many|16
TGCGCCAGCAGCCCTCAGGTTGTTCTAGCCAAAAACATTCAGTACTTC
CASSPQVVLAKNIQYF
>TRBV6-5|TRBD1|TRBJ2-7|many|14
TGTGCCAGCAATGACAGGGTCAGCTCCTACGAGCAGTACTTC
CASNDRVSSYEQYF
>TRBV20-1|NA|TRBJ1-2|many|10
TGCAGTGCTAAGACGGGCGGCTACACCTTC
CSAKTGGYTF
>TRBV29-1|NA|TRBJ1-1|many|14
TGCAGCGTCCGAGATACAGGGTTGGTCACTGAAGCTTTCTTT
CSVRDTGLVTEAFF
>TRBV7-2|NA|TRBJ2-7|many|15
TGTGCCAGCAGTTCCTCAGCCTCATTTAACTACGAGCAGTACTTC
CASSSSASFNYEQYF
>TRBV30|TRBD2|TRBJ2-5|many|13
TGTGCCTGGAGTCTCGGGGGGGCTAAGACCCAGTACTTC
CAWSLGGAKTQYF
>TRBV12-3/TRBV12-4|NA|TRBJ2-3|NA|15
TGTGCCAGCAGTTTAATGACAGTGAGAACAGATGCGCAATATTTC
CASSLMTVRTDAQYF
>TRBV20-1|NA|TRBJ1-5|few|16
TGCAGTGCTAGAGAGGTAGGGGCTTGGACAACTCAGCCCCAGCATTTT
CSAREVGAWTTQPQHF
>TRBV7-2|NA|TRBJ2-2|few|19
TGTGCCAGCAGCACTGGCCCCCGGGGGGCTCAGACGAACACCGGGGAGCTGTTTTTT
CASSTGPRGAQTNTGELFF
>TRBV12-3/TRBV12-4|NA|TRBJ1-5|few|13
TGTGCCAGCAGCCAACAGGGAAATGAGCCCCAGCATTTT
CASSQQGNEPQHF
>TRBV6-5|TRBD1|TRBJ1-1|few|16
TGTGCCAGCAGGTCAACAGGGGGCAACACTCGGACTGAAGCTTTCTTT
CASRSTGGNTRTEAFF
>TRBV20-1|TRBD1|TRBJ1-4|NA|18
TGCAGTGCTAGTAGCTTCCAAGGGACAGGCAGATTGGATGAAAAACTGTTTTTT
CSASSFQGTGRLDEKLFF
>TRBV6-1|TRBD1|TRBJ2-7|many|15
TGTGCCAGCAGCCCTGCCCGGACAGGGTCCTACGAGCAGTACTTC
CASSPARTGSYEQYF